This T cell receptor beta chain came from a study of regulatory T cells in long-lasting Graves disease. In its sample, this clonotype was seen many times. The time point denotes: newly diagnosed GD, antithyroid drugs for less than 3 months. PBMC-extracted RNA yielded the TCR library. This CDR3 has 12 amino acids. Trimming removed 5 bases at V and 4 bases at J, with 12 bases between. Germline V gene data show CDR1 as GTSNPN and CDR2 as SVGIG (reference sequence). Both iRepertoire HTBI primers and Arm-PCR of CDR3 regions were used to build the TCR beta libraries. TCRdb fed the multiplex PCR reads into MiXCR, producing one record per CDR3 protein. The data contain about 440,000 distinct CDR3 sequences, roughly 15% of them singletons. This sample was shared with a second study, whose subject was T cells in Graves' hyperthyroidism and ophthalmopathy. This second study says: Patients were excluded because of uncontrolled infection, other autoimmune disease, pregnancy or lactation.

The clonotype comes from a woman aged 18 to 35 with Graves disease. V and J are TRBV30 and TRBJ2-7, with D perhaps matching TRBD2 (6 bases). The source material was peripheral blood mononuclear cells (PBMCs), sampled at new diagnosis, from a patient treated with antithyroid drugs. As DNA, the CDR3 is TGTGCCTGGGGAGGGCTCGGTTACGAGCAGTACTTC. The encoded protein is CAWGGLGYEQYF. Full variable domain (remainder filled in from reference TRBV30 and TRBJ2-7): SQTIHQWPATLVQPVGSPLSLECTVEGTSNPNLYWYRQAAGRGLQLLFYSVGIGQISSEVPQNLSASRPQDRQFILSSKKLLLSDSGFYLCAWGGLGYEQYFGPGTRLTVT.